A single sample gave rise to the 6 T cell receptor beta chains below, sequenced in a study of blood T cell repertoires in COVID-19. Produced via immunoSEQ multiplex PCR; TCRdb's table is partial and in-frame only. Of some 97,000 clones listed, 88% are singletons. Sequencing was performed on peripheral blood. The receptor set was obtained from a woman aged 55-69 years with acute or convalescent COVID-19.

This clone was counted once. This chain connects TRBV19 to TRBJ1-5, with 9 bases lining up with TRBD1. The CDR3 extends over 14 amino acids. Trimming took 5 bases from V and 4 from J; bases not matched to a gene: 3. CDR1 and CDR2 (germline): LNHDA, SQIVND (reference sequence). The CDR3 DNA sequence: TGTGCCAGTAGTTCGACAGGGGGAAATCAGCCCCAGCATTTT. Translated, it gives CASSSTGGNQPQHF.

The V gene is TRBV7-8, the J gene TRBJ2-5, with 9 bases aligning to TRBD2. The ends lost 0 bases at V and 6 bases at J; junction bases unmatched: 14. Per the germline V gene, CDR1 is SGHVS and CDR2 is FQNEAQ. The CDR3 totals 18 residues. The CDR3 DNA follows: TGTGCCAGCAGCTTAGCGCTTCGGGCAGCGGGAGGAATGAAGACCCAGTACTTC. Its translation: CASSLALRAAGGMKTQYF.

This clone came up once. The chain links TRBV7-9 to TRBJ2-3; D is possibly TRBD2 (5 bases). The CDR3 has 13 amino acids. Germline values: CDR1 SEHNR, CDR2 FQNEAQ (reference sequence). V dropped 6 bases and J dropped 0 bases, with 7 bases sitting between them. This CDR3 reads CASRRASTDTQYF. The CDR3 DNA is TGTGCCAGCAGGAGGGCTAGCACAGATACGCAGTATTTT. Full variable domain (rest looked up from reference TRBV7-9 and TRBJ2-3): DTGVSQNPRHKITKRGQNVTFRCDPISEHNRLYWYRQTLGQGPEFLTYFQNEAQLEKSRLLSDRFSAERPKGSFSTLEIQRTEQGDSAMYLCASRRASTDTQYFGPGTRLTVL.

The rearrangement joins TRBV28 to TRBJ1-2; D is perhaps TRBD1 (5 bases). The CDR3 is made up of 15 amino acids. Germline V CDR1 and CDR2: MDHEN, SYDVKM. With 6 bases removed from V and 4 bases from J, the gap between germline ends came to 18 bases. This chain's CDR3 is CASSGGAGPGYGYTF. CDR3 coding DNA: TGTGCCAGCAGCGGCGGGGCAGGGCCTGGCTATGGCTACACCTTC.

The DNA of the CDR3 is TGTGCCAGTAGTATCGCAGGGGCGCAAAGTGAGACCCAGTACTTC. Protein sequence: CASSIAGAQSETQYF. V and J are TRBV19 and TRBJ2-5, with a tentative D call TRBD1 (6 bases). The CDR3 spans 15 residues. Germline assignment: CDR1 LNHDA and CDR2 SQIVND (reference sequence). V lost 3 bases, J lost 5 bases, and 16 bases lay in between.

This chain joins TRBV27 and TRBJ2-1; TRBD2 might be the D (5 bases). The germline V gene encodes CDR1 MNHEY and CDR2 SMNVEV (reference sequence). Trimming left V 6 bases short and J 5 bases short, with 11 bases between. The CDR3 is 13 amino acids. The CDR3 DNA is TGTGCCAGCAGGACGGGAAACCACAATGAGCAGTTCTTC. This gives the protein CASRTGNHNEQFF.